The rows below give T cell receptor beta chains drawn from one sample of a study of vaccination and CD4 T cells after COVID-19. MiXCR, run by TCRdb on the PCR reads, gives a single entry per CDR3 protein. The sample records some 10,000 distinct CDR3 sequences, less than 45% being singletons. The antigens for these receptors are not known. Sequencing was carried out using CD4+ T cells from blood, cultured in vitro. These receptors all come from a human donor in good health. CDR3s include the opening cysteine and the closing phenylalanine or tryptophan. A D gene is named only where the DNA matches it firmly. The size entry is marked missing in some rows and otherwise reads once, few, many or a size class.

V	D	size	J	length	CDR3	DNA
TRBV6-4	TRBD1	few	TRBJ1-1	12	CASRWTGTEAFF	TGTGCCAGCAGATGGACAGGCACTGAAGCTTTCTTT
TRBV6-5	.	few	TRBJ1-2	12	CASSYGAYGYTF	TGTGCCAGCAGTTACGGTGCATATGGCTACACCTTC
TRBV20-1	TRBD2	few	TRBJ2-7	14	CSARSGRGLYEQYF	TGCAGTGCTAGAAGCGGGAGGGGTTTGTACGAGCAGTACTTC
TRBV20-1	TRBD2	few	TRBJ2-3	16	CSAHEGTSGRKDTQYF	TGCAGTGCTCACGAAGGGACTAGCGGGAGGAAAGATACGCAGTATTTT
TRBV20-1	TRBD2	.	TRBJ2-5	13	CSSKREGRETQYF	TGCAGTTCTAAGCGGGAGGGCCGGGAGACCCAGTACTTC
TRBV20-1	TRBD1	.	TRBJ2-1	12	CSARGQEWEQFF	TGCAGTGCTAGGGGACAGGAGTGGGAGCAGTTCTTC
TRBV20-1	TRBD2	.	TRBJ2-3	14	CSAAGLAGTDTQYF	TGCAGTGCTGCGGGACTAGCGGGCACAGATACGCAGTATTTT
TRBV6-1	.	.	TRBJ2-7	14	CASSVRTTAYEQYF	TGTGCCAGCAGTGTTCGGACTACGGCCTACGAGCAGTACTTC
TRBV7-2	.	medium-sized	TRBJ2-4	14	CASSLGAGLNIQYF	TGTGCCAGCAGCTTAGGGGCGGGACTAAACATTCAGTACTTC
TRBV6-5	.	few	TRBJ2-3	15	CASSYGTAYTDTQYF	TGTGCCAGCAGTTACGGCACAGCCTACACAGATACGCAGTATTTT
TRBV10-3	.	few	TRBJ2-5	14	CAISWGVGQETQYF	TGTGCCATCAGTTGGGGGGTTGGCCAAGAGACCCAGTACTTC
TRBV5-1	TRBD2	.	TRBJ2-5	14	CASSRTVAGETQYF	TGCGCCAGCAGCCGCACGGTAGCGGGAGAGACCCAGTACTTC
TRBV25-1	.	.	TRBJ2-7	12	CASTHGDYEQYF	TGTGCCAGCACGCACGGAGACTACGAGCAGTACTTC
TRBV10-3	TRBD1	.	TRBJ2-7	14	CAISGRQGANEQYF	TGTGCCATCAGTGGGAGACAGGGGGCGAACGAGCAGTACTTC
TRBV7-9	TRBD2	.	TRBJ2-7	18	CASSLVWETSRGHYEQYF	TGTGCCAGCAGCTTAGTTTGGGAGACTAGCCGGGGTCACTACGAGCAGTACTTC
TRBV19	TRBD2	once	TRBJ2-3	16	CASSDGLAGATDTQYF	TGTGCCAGTAGCGACGGACTAGCGGGAGCCACAGATACGCAGTATTTT
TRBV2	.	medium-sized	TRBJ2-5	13	CASMWRPQETQYF	TGTGCCAGCATGTGGCGGCCCCAAGAGACCCAGTACTTC
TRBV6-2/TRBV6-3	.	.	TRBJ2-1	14	CASADSASYNEQFF	TGTGCCAGCGCGGACAGCGCTTCCTACAATGAGCAGTTCTTC
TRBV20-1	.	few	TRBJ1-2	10	CSANPQGYTF	TGCAGTGCTAATCCTCAAGGCTACACCTTC
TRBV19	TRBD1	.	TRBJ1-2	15	CASSRTIGTGKSYTF	TGTGCCAGTAGTCGAACCATCGGGACAGGAAAGAGCTACACCTTC
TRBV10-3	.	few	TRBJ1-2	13	CAITPDPSRGYTF	TGTGCCATCACTCCGGACCCTTCTCGGGGCTACACCTTC
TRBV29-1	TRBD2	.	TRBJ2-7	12	CSVGRAHYEQYF	TGCAGCGTCGGGAGGGCTCACTACGAGCAGTACTTC
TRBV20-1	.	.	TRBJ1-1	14	CSARVGHMNTEAFF	TGCAGTGCTAGAGTTGGACACATGAACACTGAAGCTTTCTTT
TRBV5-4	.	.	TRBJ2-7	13	CASSSDSAYEQYF	TGTGCCAGCAGCTCCGACAGTGCCTACGAGCAGTACTTC
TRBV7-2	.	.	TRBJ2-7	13	CASSQIRGNEQYF	TGTGCCAGCAGCCAAATTAGGGGGAACGAGCAGTACTTC
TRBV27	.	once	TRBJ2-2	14	CASSGTMVTGELFF	TGTGCCAGCAGTGGGACAATGGTCACCGGGGAGCTGTTTTTT
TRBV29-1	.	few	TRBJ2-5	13	CSVGTWGEETQYF	TGCAGCGTTGGTACCTGGGGAGAAGAGACCCAGTACTTC
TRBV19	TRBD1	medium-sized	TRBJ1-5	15	CASSKRTGDDQPQHF	TGTGCCAGTAGTAAGCGGACAGGAGACGATCAGCCCCAGCATTTT
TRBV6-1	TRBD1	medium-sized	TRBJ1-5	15	CASTGGAFSNQPQHF	TGTGCCAGCACAGGGGGGGCCTTTAGCAATCAGCCCCAGCATTTT
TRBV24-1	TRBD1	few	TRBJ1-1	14	CATSDSGGSTEAFF	TGTGCCACCAGTGATTCAGGGGGTAGCACTGAAGCTTTCTTT
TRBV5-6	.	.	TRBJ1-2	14	CASRDFGASYGYTF	TGTGCCAGCAGGGACTTTGGGGCTTCGTATGGCTACACCTTC
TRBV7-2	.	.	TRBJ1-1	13	CASSLTENTEAFF	TGTGCCAGCAGCTTAACGGAGAACACTGAAGCTTTCTTT
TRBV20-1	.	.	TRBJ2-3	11	CSASLVDTQYF	TGCAGTGCTAGCCTAGTAGATACGCAGTATTTT
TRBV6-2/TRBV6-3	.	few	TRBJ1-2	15	CASSTTGSAGYGYTF	TGTGCCAGCAGTACAACAGGATCGGCGGGCTATGGCTACACCTTC
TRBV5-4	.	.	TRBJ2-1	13	CASNPIGYNEQFF	TGTGCCAGCAATCCGATTGGCTACAATGAGCAGTTCTTC
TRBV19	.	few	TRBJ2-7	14	CASRKGGSLDEQYF	TGTGCCAGTCGGAAGGGGGGGAGTTTGGACGAGCAGTACTTC
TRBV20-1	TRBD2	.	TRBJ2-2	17	CSARVPTREGQIGELFF	TGCAGTGCTAGGGTCCCGACGCGGGAGGGCCAGATCGGGGAGCTGTTTTTT
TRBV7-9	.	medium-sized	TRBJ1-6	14	CASSLEQYNSPLHF	TGTGCCAGCAGCTTAGAACAGTATAATTCACCCCTCCACTTT
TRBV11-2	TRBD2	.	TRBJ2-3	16	CASSLGLAGGTDTQYF	TGTGCCAGCAGCTTAGGACTAGCGGGAGGTACAGATACGCAGTATTTT
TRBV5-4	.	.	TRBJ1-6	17	CASSLDRGNTYNSPLHF	TGTGCCAGCAGCTTGGATAGGGGGAACACCTATAATTCACCCCTCCACTTT
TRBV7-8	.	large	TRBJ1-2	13	CASSLDRLDGYTF	TGTGCCAGCAGCTTAGACAGGCTAGATGGCTACACCTTC
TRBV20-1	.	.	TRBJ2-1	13	CSVDGPAGNEQFF	TGCAGTGTCGACGGACCGGCGGGCAATGAGCAGTTCTTC
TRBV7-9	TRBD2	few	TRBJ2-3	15	CASSLRELRADTQYF	TGTGCCAGCAGCTTGCGGGAGCTCAGAGCAGATACGCAGTATTTT
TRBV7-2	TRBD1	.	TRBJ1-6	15	CASSPGTGVRAPLHF	TGTGCCAGCAGCCCCGGGACAGGGGTTAGGGCACCCCTCCACTTT
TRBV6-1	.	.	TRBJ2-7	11	CASSLARGWYF	TGTGCCAGCAGCCTCGCTCGGGGATGGTACTTC
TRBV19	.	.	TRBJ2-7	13	CASSPGHPYEQYF	TGTGCCAGTAGCCCGGGACACCCCTACGAGCAGTACTTC
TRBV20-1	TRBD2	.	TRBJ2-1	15	CSARDRREGLGEQFF	TGCAGTGCTAGAGATCGGCGGGAGGGCCTAGGGGAGCAGTTCTTC
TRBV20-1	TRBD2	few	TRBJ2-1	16	CSARATTSGNYNEQFF	TGCAGTGCTAGAGCGACTACTAGCGGAAATTACAATGAGCAGTTCTTC
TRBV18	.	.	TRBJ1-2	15	CASSPGPGPNYGYTF	TGTGCCAGCTCACCGGGGCCGGGTCCTAACTATGGCTACACCTTC
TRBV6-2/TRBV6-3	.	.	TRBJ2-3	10	CASGRDTQYF	TGTGCCAGTGGTAGGGATACGCAGTATTTT
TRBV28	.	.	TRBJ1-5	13	CASSYRASRAQHF	TGTGCCAGCAGCTACAGGGCCTCAAGGGCCCAGCATTTT
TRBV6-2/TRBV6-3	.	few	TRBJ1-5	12	CASADSNQPQHF	TGTGCCAGCGCGGATAGCAATCAGCCCCAGCATTTT
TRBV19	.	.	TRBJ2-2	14	CASKNPEHTGELFF	TGTGCCAGTAAAAACCCTGAACACACCGGGGAGCTGTTTTTT
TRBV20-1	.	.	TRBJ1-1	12	CSATERNTEAFF	TGCAGTGCTACCGAGAGGAACACTGAAGCTTTCTTT
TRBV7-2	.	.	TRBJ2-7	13	CASSALMKDEQYF	TGTGCCAGCAGCGCCCTGATGAAGGACGAGCAGTACTTC
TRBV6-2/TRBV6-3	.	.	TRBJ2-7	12	CASSYNYYEQYF	TGTGCCAGCAGTTACAACTACTACGAGCAGTACTTC
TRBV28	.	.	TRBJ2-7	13	CASSFGGGYEQYF	TGTGCCAGCAGTTTTGGAGGGGGCTACGAGCAGTACTTC